This TCR beta chain derives from a study of T cell repertoires in cytomegalovirus infection (dated by TCRdb to the late 2010s). Study-wide context: The peptide stimulations were aimed at well-studied HLA-B-restricted epitopes as well as recently identified HLA-C-restricted CMV epitopes, whose presentation resists viral immunomodulation. The HLA type of each donor mattered for the analysis, because public TCR beta signatures pointed to carriage of CMV infection along with the matching HLA type. Results the study describes overall, beyond this receptor: The ex vivo response was dominated by HLA-C-restricted CMV-specific TCR beta clonotypes, and the single most frequent clonotype in two of eight donors was supplied by these HLA-C-restricted clonotypes. In both this cohort and an independent cohort of more than 350 donors, the cumulative frequency of public TCR beta family members distinguished carriers of CMV infection plus the relevant HLA type.

The CDR3 goes from the cysteine to the phenylalanine over 14 residues. Of the read, only the CDR3 DNA is kept; its 42 bases are in frame from base 1. Trimming takes 5 bases from V and 5 bases from J, and the germline ends sit 15 bases apart. From the germline V gene, CDR1 is SGHAT and CDR2 is FQNNGV. This specimen's treatment or condition label, per the study, means: in vitro stimulation with specific CMV peptide epitopes to enrich CMV-specific T cells. A remark on this clonotype: There is no known antigen for this receptor. Qualities for individual bases were not recorded, and no much larger clone is one base off.

Sequencing instrument: Illumina HiSeq 1500. Starting from the raw public reads, TCRdb applied fastp trimming at Q25, assembled clones with MiXCR and retained in-frame beta chains. Entries are consolidated by CDR3 protein sequence, retaining the most common genes and DNA. In all, the sample holds approximately 990,000 distinct CDR3 sequences, and 30% to 40% of those were seen once. About an eighth of the sample rests with the top ten. Source: cultured CD8+ T cells from PBMCs, taken from culture after CMV antigen stimulation. The chain employs TRBV11-2 and TRBJ2-5; D gene: possibly TRBD1, on 6 matching bases. The receptor was isolated from a human donor in good health (CMV status not recorded). Some clones in this sample may be carry-over from other donors' samples. CDR3 protein: CASSAEDREETQYF. Read as DNA, the sequence is TGTGCCAGCAGCGCAGAGGACAGAGAGGAGACCCAGTACTTC.